The rows below give T cell receptor beta chains drawn from one sample of a study of technical replicates of blood from a few donors. Profiling relied on immunoSEQ multiplex PCR, and the TCRdb table lists in-frame clones only, not all of them. The table has fewer than 90,000 clones, about 93% seen once. The source material was T cells isolated from PBMCs. The receptors come from a human donor in good health. The CDR3 runs from the conserved cysteine through the conserved F or W. The order of the fields is CDR3 protein, CDR3 DNA, clone size, J gene, D gene, V gene. A D gene is named only where the DNA matches it firmly. Not every row has a clone size; where given, it reads once, few, many or a size class.

CDR3aa: CASSARDSLGNTIYF
CDR3nt: TGTGCCAGCAGTGCCCGGGACAGCCTAGGAAACACCATATATTTT
abundance: .
j_gene: TRBJ1-3
d_gene: TRBD1
v_gene: TRBV27

CDR3aa: CASSQGYLSEAFF
CDR3nt: TGTGCCAGCAGCCAAGGATATTTGAGTGAAGCTTTCTTT
abundance: few
j_gene: TRBJ1-1
d_gene: .
v_gene: TRBV14

CDR3aa: CASSSGEDGETFYEQYF
CDR3nt: TGTGCCAGCAGCTCGGGAGAAGACGGGGAGACATTCTACGAGCAGTACTTC
abundance: .
j_gene: TRBJ2-7
d_gene: .
v_gene: TRBV7-2

CDR3aa: CALRIISGANVLTF
CDR3nt: TGTGCCCTCAGGATAATTTCTGGGGCCAACGTCCTGACTTTC
abundance: .
j_gene: TRBJ2-6
d_gene: .
v_gene: TRBV2

CDR3aa: CASSAWLAQIQETQYF
CDR3nt: TGTGCCAGCAGTGCTTGGCTAGCGCAAATCCAAGAGACCCAGTACTTC
abundance: .
j_gene: TRBJ2-5
d_gene: .
v_gene: TRBV6-1

CDR3aa: CASSYGLAGGLNEQFF
CDR3nt: TGTGCCAGCAGTTACGGGCTAGCGGGAGGACTCAATGAGCAGTTCTTC
abundance: .
j_gene: TRBJ2-1
d_gene: TRBD2
v_gene: TRBV6-5

CDR3aa: CASSRSAPMVEQYF
CDR3nt: TGTGCCAGCAGCCGGAGTGCCCCGATGGTCGAGCAGTACTTC
abundance: .
j_gene: TRBJ2-7
d_gene: .
v_gene: TRBV7-8

CDR3aa: CASSLGLVLETQYF
CDR3nt: TGTGCCAGCAGTTTAGGACTAGTTTTGGAGACCCAGTACTTC
abundance: once
j_gene: TRBJ2-5
d_gene: TRBD2
v_gene: TRBV28

CDR3aa: CASSQDLSRTSGGTDTQYF
CDR3nt: TGCGCCAGCAGCCAAGATCTCTCCAGGACTAGCGGGGGCACAGATACGCAGTATTTT
abundance: .
j_gene: TRBJ2-3
d_gene: TRBD2
v_gene: TRBV4-3

CDR3aa: CASSPRGQGIQYF
CDR3nt: TGCGCCAGCAGCCCCAGGGGGCAGGGCATTCAGTACTTC
abundance: .
j_gene: TRBJ2-4
d_gene: TRBD1
v_gene: TRBV5-1

CDR3aa: CASSLDREMGELFF
CDR3nt: TGTGCCAGCAGCTTAGATCGAGAAATGGGGGAGCTGTTTTTT
abundance: .
j_gene: TRBJ2-2
d_gene: .
v_gene: TRBV11-3

CDR3aa: CASSGQGVYNEQFF
CDR3nt: TGTGCCAGCAGCGGACAGGGGGTTTACAATGAGCAGTTCTTC
abundance: .
j_gene: TRBJ2-1
d_gene: TRBD1
v_gene: TRBV28

CDR3aa: CAWTPPTSGPYNEQFF
CDR3nt: TGTGCCTGGACTCCCCCTACTAGCGGTCCTTACAATGAGCAGTTCTTC
abundance: .
j_gene: TRBJ2-1
d_gene: TRBD2
v_gene: TRBV30

CDR3aa: CASSYSDGRLYEQYF
CDR3nt: TGTGCCAGCAGTTACTCTGACGGGAGGTTGTACGAGCAGTACTTC
abundance: .
j_gene: TRBJ2-7
d_gene: TRBD2
v_gene: TRBV6-5

CDR3aa: CASSLEQSSYEQYF
CDR3nt: TGCGCCAGCAGCTTGGAACAGAGCTCCTACGAGCAGTACTTC
abundance: .
j_gene: TRBJ2-7
d_gene: .
v_gene: TRBV5-1

CDR3aa: CASSYSIPLPEGYTF
CDR3nt: TGTGCCAGCAGTTACTCGATCCCCTTACCGGAGGGCTACACCTTC
abundance: .
j_gene: TRBJ1-2
d_gene: .
v_gene: TRBV6-5

CDR3aa: CASSLGGGSGNTIYF
CDR3nt: TGTGCCAGCAGTTTAGGGGGGGGCTCTGGAAACACCATATATTTT
abundance: .
j_gene: TRBJ1-3
d_gene: .
v_gene: TRBV27

CDR3aa: CASSWGGQGANYGYTF
CDR3nt: TGTGCCAGCAGCTGGGGTGGACAGGGGGCTAACTATGGCTACACCTTC
abundance: .
j_gene: TRBJ1-2
d_gene: TRBD1
v_gene: TRBV5-4

CDR3aa: CASSSGQGRTNYGYTF
CDR3nt: TGTGCCAGCAGTTCGGGACAGGGGAGAACCAACTATGGCTACACCTTC
abundance: .
j_gene: TRBJ1-2
d_gene: TRBD1
v_gene: TRBV6-6

CDR3aa: CSVLVRDRGQEAFF
CDR3nt: TGCAGCGTTCTTGTTCGGGACAGGGGGCAAGAAGCTTTCTTT
abundance: .
j_gene: TRBJ1-1
d_gene: TRBD1
v_gene: TRBV29-1

CDR3aa: CAWSVAVTTEAFF
CDR3nt: TGTGCCTGGAGTGTAGCGGTTACCACTGAAGCTTTCTTT
abundance: .
j_gene: TRBJ1-1
d_gene: .
v_gene: TRBV30

CDR3aa: CASSQDQGTGNEQFF
CDR3nt: TGCGCCAGCAGCCAAGATCAGGGGACGGGCAATGAGCAGTTCTTC
abundance: .
j_gene: TRBJ2-1
d_gene: .
v_gene: TRBV4-1

CDR3aa: CASSLSRQNQPQHF
CDR3nt: TGTGCCAGCAGTTTATCTCGTCAGAATCAGCCCCAGCATTTT
abundance: .
j_gene: TRBJ1-5
d_gene: .
v_gene: TRBV27

CDR3aa: CASNRGVGHGYTF
CDR3nt: TGTGCCAGCAATCGGGGGGTAGGGCATGGCTACACCTTC
abundance: .
j_gene: TRBJ1-2
d_gene: .
v_gene: TRBV6-1

CDR3aa: CASSLAGSGYEQYF
CDR3nt: TGTGCCAGCAGTTTGGCGGGTTCTGGGTACGAGCAGTACTTC
abundance: .
j_gene: TRBJ2-7
d_gene: .
v_gene: TRBV2

CDR3aa: CASSFLPVRGTEAFF
CDR3nt: TGTGCCAGCAGCTTTCTCCCAGTAAGGGGCACTGAAGCTTTCTTT
abundance: .
j_gene: TRBJ1-1
d_gene: .
v_gene: TRBV7-2

CDR3aa: CASSVAGGQGRYEQYF
CDR3nt: TGTGCCAGCAGCGTAGCTGGGGGACAGGGCAGGTACGAGCAGTACTTC
abundance: .
j_gene: TRBJ2-7
d_gene: TRBD1
v_gene: TRBV9

CDR3aa: CAWSRGGRTEAFF
CDR3nt: TGTGCCTGGAGTAGGGGGGGTCGCACTGAAGCTTTCTTT
abundance: few
j_gene: TRBJ1-1
d_gene: .
v_gene: TRBV30

CDR3aa: CASSLGQNYGYTF
CDR3nt: TGTGCCAGCAGCCTGGGACAGAACTATGGCTACACCTTC
abundance: .
j_gene: TRBJ1-2
d_gene: TRBD1
v_gene: TRBV14